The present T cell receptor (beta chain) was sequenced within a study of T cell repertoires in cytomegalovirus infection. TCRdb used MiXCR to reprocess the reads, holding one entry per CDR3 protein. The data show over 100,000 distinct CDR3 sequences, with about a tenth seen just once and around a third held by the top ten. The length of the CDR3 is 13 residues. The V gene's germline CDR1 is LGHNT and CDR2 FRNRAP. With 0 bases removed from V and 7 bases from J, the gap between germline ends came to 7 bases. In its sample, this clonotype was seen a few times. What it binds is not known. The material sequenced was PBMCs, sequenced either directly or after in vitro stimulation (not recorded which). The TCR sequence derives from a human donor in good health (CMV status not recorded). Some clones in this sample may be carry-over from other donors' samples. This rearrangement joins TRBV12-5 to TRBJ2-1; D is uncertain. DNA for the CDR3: TGTGCTAGTGGTTTGGTACCTGGGAATGAGCAGTTCTTC. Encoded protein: CASGLVPGNEQFF.